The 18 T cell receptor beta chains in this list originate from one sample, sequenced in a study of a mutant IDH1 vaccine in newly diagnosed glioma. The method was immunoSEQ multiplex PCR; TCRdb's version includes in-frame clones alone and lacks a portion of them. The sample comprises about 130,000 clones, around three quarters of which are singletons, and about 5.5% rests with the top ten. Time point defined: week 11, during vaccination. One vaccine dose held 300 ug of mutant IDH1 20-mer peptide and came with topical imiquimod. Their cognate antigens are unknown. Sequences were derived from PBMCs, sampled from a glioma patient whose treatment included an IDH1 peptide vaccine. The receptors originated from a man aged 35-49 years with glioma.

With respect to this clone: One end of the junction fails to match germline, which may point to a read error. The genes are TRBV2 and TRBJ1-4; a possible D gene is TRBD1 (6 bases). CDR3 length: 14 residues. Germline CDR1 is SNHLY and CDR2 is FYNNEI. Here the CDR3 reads CASREVGGREKLFF. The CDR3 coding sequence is TGTGCCAGCAGGGAAGTAGGGGGTAGGGAAAAACTGTTTTTT.

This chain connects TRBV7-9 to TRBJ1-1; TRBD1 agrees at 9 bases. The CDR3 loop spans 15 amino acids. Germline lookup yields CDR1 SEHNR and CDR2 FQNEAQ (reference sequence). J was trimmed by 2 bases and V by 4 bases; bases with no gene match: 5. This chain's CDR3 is CASSSLGQGNTEAFF. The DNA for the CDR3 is TGTGCCAGCAGCTCCCTGGGACAGGGCAACACTGAAGCTTTCTTT.

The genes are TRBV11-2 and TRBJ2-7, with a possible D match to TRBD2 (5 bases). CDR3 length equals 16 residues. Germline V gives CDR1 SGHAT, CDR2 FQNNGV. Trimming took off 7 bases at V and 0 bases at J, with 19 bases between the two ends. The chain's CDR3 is CASTKGVVATSYEQYF. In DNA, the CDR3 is TGTGCCAGCACCAAGGGAGTGGTAGCGACCTCCTACGAGCAGTACTTC.

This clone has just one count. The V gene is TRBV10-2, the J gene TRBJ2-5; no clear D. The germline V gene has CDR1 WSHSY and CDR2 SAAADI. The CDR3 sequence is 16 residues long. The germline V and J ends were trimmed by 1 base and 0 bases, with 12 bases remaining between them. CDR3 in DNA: TGCGCCAGCAGTGAGTGGACCCCAAAAGACCAAGAGACCCAGTACTTC. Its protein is CASSEWTPKDQETQYF.

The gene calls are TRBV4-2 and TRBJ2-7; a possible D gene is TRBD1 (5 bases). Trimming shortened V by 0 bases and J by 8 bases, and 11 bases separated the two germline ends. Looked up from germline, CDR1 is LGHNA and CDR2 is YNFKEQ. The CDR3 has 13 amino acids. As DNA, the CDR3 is TGTGCCAGCAGCCAAGACAAGGGGCGCAAGCAGTACTTC. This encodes CASSQDKGRKQYF.

This chain's CDR3 is CASSLYEGEGLYEQYF. CDR3 sequence (DNA): TGTGCCAGCAGCTTATATGAGGGGGAGGGCCTGTACGAGCAGTACTTC. The chain combines TRBV11-2 with TRBJ2-7, with D perhaps TRBD2 (7 bases). CDR1 SGHAT and CDR2 FQNNGV come from the germline V gene. The V end lost 2 bases, the J end lost 4 bases, and 18 bases lay between the germline ends. This CDR3 region has 16 residues.

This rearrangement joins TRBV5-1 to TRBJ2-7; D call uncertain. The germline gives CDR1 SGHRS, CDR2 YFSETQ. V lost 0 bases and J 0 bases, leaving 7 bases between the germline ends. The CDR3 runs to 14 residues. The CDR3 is CASSLETYSYEQYF. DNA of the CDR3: TGCGCCAGCAGCTTGGAGACATACTCCTACGAGCAGTACTTC.

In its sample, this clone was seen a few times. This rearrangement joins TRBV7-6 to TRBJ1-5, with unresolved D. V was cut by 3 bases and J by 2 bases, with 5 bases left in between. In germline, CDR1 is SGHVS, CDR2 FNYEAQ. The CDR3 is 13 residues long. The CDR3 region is CASSFGGNQPQHF. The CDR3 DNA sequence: TGTGCCAGCAGCTTTGGGGGCAATCAGCCCCAGCATTTT.

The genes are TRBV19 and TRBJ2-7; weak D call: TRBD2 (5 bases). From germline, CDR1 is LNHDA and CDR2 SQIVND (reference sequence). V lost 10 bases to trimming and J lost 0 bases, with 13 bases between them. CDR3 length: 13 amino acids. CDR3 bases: TGTGCCACCCAAGGACTCTACTCCTACGAGCAGTACTTC. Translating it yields CATQGLYSYEQYF.

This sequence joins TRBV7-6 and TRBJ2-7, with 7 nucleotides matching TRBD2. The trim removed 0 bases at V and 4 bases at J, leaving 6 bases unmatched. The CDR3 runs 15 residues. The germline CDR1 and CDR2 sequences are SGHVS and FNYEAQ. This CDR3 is CASSLALGGRYEQYF. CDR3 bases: TGTGCCAGCAGCTTAGCCCTCGGGGGGAGGTACGAGCAGTACTTC.

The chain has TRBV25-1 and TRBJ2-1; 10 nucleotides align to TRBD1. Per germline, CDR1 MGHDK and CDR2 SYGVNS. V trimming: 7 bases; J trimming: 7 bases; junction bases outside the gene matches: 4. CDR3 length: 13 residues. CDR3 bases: TGTGCCAGCACGAGACAGGGGGCAAATGAGCAGTTCTTC. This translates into CASTRQGANEQFF. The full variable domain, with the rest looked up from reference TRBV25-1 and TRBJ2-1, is EADIYQTPRYLVIGTGKKITLECSQTMGHDKMYWYQQDPGMELHLIHYSYGVNSTEKGDLSSESTVSRIRTEHFPLTLESARPSHTSQYLCASTRQGANEQFFGPGTRLTVL.

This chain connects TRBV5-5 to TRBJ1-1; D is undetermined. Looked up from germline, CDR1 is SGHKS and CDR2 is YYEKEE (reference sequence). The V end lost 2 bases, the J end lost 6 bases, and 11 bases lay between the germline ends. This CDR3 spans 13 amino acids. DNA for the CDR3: TGTGCCAGCAGCTTAGGGTGGGGAGCTGAAGCTTTCTTT. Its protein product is CASSLGWGAEAFF.

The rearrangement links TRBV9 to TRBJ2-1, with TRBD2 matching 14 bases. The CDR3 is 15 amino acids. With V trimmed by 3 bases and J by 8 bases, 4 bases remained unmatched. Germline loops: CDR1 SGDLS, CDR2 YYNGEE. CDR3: CASSEGTSGSYEQFF. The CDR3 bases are TGTGCCAGCAGCGAGGGGACTAGCGGGAGCTATGAGCAGTTCTTC.

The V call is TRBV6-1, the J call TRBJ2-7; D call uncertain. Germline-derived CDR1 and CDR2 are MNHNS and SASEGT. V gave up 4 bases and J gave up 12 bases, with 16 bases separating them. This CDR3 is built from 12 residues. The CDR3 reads CASSGNDFARYF. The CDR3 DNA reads TGTGCCAGCAGTGGAAACGACTTTGCTCGGTACTTC.

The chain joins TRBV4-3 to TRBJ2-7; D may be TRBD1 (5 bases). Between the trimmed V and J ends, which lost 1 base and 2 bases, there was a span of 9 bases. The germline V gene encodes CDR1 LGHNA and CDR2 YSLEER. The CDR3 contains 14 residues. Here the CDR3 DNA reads TGCGCCAGCAGCCAAGCGACAGTAACCTACGAGCAGTACTTC. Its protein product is CASSQATVTYEQYF.

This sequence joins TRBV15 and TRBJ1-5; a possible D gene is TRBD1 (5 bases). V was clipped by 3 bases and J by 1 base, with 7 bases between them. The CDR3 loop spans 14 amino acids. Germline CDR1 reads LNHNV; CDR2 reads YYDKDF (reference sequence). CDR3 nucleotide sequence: TGTGCCACCAGCAGCCGGGGGAGCAATCAGCCCCAGCATTTT. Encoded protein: CATSSRGSNQPQHF.

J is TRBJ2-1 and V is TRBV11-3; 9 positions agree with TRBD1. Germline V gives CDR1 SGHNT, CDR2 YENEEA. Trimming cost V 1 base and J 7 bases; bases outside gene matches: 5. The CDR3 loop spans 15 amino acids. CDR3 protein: CASSLGGTGRNEQFF. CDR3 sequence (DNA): TGTGCCAGCAGCTTAGGTGGGACAGGGAGAAATGAGCAGTTCTTC.

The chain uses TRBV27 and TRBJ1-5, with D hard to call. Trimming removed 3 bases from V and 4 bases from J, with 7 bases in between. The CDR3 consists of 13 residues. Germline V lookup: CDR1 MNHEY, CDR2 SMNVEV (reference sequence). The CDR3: CASSLKVNQPQHF. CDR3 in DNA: TGTGCCAGCAGTTTGAAAGTAAATCAGCCCCAGCATTTT.